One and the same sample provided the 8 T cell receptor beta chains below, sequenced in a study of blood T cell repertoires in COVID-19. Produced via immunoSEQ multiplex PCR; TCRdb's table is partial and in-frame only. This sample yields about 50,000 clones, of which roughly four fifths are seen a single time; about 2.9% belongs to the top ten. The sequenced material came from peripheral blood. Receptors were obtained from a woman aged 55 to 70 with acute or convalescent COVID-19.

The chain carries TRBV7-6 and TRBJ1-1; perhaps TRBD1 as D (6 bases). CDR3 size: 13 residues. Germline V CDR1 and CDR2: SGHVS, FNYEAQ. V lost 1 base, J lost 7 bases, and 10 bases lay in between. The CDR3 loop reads CASSLVGTSEAFF. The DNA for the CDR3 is TGTGCCAGCAGCTTAGTAGGGACAAGTGAAGCTTTCTTT.

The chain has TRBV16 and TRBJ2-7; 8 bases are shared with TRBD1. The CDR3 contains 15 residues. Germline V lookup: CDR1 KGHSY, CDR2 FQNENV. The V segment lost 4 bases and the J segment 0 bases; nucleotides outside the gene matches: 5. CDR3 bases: TGTGCCAGCAGCCGAGGACAGGGACCCTCCTACGAGCAGTACTTC. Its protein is CASSRGQGPSYEQYF.

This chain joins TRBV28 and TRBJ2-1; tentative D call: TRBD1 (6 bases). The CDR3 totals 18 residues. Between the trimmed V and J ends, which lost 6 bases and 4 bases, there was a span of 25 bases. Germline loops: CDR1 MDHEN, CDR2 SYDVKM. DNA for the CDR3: TGTGCCAGCAGCCCTCAGGGGTTAGTGCCCCAGCATTACAATGAGCAGTTCTTC. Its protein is CASSPQGLVPQHYNEQFF.

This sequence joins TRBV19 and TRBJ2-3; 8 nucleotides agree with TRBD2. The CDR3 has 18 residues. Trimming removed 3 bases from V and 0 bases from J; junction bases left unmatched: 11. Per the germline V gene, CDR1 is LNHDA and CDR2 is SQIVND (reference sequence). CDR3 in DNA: TGTGCCAGTAGTATGGGAGCGGGGGCGACCTCTAGCACAGATACGCAGTATTTT. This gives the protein CASSMGAGATSSTDTQYF.

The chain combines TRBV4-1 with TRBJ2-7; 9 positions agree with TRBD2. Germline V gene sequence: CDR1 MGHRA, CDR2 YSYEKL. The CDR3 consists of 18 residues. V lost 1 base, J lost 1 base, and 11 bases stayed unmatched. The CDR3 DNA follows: TGCGCCAGCAGCCAAGTTGAGGCGGGAGGGCCTGGGTCCTACGAGCAGTACTTC. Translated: CASSQVEAGGPGSYEQYF.

The CDR3 is CASSTRQGKNSPLHF. The CDR3 nucleotides read TGTGCCAGCAGCACTCGACAGGGTAAGAATTCACCCCTCCACTTT. V gene TRBV21-1 combines with J gene TRBJ1-6; the DNA was not compared with TRBD1, the D call given in the table. TRBV21-1 is given as a pseudogene. The CDR3 extends over 15 amino acids.

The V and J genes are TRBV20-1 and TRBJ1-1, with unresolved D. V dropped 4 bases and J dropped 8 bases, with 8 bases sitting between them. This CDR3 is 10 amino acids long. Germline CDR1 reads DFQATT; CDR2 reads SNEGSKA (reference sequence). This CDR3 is CSAKTGEAFF. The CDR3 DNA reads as TGCAGTGCTAAAACGGGGGAAGCTTTCTTT.

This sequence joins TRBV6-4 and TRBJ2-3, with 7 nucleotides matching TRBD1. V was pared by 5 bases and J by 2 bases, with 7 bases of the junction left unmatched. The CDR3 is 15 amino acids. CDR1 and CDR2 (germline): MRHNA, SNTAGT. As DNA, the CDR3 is TGTGCCAGCAGTCTTCTTGGGACAGCCACAGATACGCAGTATTTT. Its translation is CASSLLGTATDTQYF.